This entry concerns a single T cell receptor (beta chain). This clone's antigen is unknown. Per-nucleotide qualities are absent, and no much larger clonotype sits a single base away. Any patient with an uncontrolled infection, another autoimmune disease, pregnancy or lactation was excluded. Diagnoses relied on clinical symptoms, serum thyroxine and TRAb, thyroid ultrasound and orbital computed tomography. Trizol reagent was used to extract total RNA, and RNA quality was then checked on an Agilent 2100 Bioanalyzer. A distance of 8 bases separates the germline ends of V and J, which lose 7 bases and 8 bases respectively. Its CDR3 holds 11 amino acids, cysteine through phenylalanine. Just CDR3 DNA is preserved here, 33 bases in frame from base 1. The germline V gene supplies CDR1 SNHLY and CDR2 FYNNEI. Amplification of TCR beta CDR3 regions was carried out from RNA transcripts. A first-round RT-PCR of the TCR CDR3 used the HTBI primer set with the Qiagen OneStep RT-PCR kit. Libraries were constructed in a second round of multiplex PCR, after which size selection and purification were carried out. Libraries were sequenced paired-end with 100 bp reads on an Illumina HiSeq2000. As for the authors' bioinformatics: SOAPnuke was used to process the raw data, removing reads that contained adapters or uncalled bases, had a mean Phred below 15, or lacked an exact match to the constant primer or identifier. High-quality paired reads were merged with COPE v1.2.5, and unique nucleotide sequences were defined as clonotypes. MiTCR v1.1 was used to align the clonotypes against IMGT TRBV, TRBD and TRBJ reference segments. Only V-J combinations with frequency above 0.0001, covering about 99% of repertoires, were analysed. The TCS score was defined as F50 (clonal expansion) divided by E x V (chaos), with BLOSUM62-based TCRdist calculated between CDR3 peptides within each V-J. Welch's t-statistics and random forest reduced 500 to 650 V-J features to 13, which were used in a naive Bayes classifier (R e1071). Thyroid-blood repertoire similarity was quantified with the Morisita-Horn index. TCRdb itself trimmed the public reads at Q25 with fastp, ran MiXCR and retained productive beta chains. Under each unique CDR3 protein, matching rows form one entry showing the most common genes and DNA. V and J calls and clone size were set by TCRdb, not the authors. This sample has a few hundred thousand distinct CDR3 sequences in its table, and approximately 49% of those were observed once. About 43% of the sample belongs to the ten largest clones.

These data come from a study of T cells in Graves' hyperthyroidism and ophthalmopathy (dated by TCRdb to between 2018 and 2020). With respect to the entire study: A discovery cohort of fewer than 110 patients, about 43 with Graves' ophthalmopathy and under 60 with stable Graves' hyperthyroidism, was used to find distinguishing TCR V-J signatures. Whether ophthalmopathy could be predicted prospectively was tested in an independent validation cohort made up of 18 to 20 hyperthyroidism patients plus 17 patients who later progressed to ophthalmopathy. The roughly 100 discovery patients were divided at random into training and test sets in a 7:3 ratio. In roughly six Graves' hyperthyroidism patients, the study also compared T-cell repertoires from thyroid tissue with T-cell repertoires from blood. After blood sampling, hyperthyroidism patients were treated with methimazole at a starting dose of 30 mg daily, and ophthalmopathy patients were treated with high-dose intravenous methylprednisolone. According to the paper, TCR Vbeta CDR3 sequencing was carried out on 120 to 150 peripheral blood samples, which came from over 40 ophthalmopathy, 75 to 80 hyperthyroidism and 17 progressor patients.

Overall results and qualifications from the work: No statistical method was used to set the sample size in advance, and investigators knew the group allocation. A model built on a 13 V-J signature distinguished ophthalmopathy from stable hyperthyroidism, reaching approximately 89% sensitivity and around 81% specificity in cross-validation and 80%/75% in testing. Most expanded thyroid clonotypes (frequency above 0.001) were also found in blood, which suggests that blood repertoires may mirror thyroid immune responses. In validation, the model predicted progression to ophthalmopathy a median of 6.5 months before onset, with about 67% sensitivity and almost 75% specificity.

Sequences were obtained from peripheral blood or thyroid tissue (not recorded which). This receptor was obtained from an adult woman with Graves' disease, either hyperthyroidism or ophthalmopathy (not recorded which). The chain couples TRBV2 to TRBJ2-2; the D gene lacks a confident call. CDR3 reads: CASTEDGELFF. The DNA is TGTGCCAGCACCGAGGATGGGGAGCTGTTTTTT.